The 12 T cell receptor beta chains given below trace back to one sample, sequenced in a study of T cell changes during pregnancy in multiple sclerosis. The method was immunoSEQ multiplex PCR; TCRdb's version includes in-frame clones alone and lacks a portion of them. The table has 35,000 to 40,000 clones, 88% seen once. The sequencing used CD8+ T cells from peripheral blood mononuclear cells, collected in the third trimester of pregnancy. The receptors here all came from a female donor with multiple sclerosis, enrolled in a pregnancy study.

This clone was observed a single time. CDR3 sequence (DNA): TGTGCCTGGGGGACAGGGAGATCTTGGGACGAGCAGTACTTC. Amino acid sequence: CAWGTGRSWDEQYF. This chain uses TRBV30 with TRBJ2-7, with 9 bases matching TRBD1. This CDR3 is built from 14 residues. The V gene's germline CDR1 is GTSNPN and CDR2 SVGIG (reference sequence). V dropped 5 bases and J dropped 5; count of bases not matched to a gene: 10.

CDR3 sequence: CASRSSRIPDNEQFF. DNA for the CDR3: TGTGCAAGTCGCTCATCTAGGATACCGGACAATGAGCAGTTCTTC. The rearrangement uses TRBV12-2 and TRBJ2-1; the table's D call, TRBD2, has no DNA check behind it. TRBV12-2 is tagged as a pseudogene. The length of the CDR3 is 15 residues.

The chain has TRBV27 and TRBJ2-7; D is perhaps TRBD2 (6 bases). The V end lost 5 bases, the J end lost 0 bases, and 14 bases lay between the germline ends. This CDR3 is 15 amino acids long. Germline loops: CDR1 MNHEY, CDR2 SMNVEV (reference sequence). CDR3 DNA sequence: TGTGCCAGCAGTCCACTGCAGCGGGCCTCCTACGAGCAGTACTTC. Translation: CASSPLQRASYEQYF.

The chain combines TRBV4-1 with TRBJ2-5, with TRBD1 as a possible D gene (6 bases). The CDR3 has 16 amino acids. The germline V and J ends were trimmed by 4 bases and 1 base, with 16 bases remaining between them. Germline lookup yields CDR1 MGHRA and CDR2 YSYEKL. CDR3 nucleotides: TGCGCCAGCAGCCTTCCTCTAACAGGGAGCCAAGAGACCCAGTACTTC. Amino acid sequence: CASSLPLTGSQETQYF.

The chain has TRBV5-4 and TRBJ2-7, with a tentative D call TRBD2 (6 bases). This CDR3 has 13 amino acids. Germline V gene data show CDR1 as SGHNT and CDR2 as YYREEE (reference sequence). Trimming shortened V by 6 bases and J by 6 bases, and 16 bases separated the two germline ends. CDR3 sequence reads: CASTFTGSLEQYF. The CDR3 DNA follows: TGTGCCAGCACCTTTACCGGGAGTCTCGAGCAGTACTTC.

The chain is built from TRBV7-8 and TRBJ2-1; TRBD2 might be the D (6 bases). The V end lost 5 bases, the J end lost 0 bases, and 20 bases lay between the germline ends. Germline loops: CDR1 SGHVS, CDR2 FQNEAQ. This CDR3 is built from 18 residues. The CDR3 DNA reads TGTGCCAGCAGCCCTAGGGCGGGGCGAGTCAGCTCCTACAATGAGCAGTTCTTC. Encoded protein: CASSPRAGRVSSYNEQFF.

The V call is TRBV27, the J call TRBJ1-6; 7 bases are shared with TRBD1. The V gene end was trimmed by 2 bases and the J gene end by 6 bases; junction bases not matched to a gene: 1. This CDR3 is built from 14 residues. The germline CDR1 and CDR2 sequences are MNHEY and SMNVEV (reference sequence). The CDR3 DNA reads TGTGCCAGCAGTTTAAACAGGGGTAATTCACCCCTCCACTTT. Its translation: CASSLNRGNSPLHF.

This chain joins TRBV30 and TRBJ2-7, with a tentative D call TRBD1 (6 bases). The CDR3 consists of 14 residues. In germline, CDR1 is GTSNPN, CDR2 SVGIG (reference sequence). Trimming removed 2 bases at V and 5 bases at J, with 16 bases between. CDR3 sequence reads: CAWSLGNPGDEQYF. The CDR3 DNA is TGTGCCTGGAGTCTGGGGAACCCAGGGGACGAGCAGTACTTC.

The sample holds one count of this clone. The V gene is TRBV2, the J gene TRBJ1-3; the D is unclear. CDR1 and CDR2 from the germline V gene are SNHLY and FYNNEI. With 8 bases removed from V and 4 bases from J, the gap between germline ends came to 15 bases. The CDR3 contains 14 residues. The CDR3 DNA sequence: TGTGCCAGCGGCGGGCCCTTCCGGGGAAACACCATATATTTT. Protein: CASGGPFRGNTIYF.

The rearrangement joins TRBV7-8 to TRBJ2-7; TRBD1 is a possible D gene (5 bases). The V gene's germline CDR1 is SGHVS and CDR2 FQNEAQ. The CDR3 spans 16 residues. Trimming shortened V by 3 bases and J by 3 bases, and 18 bases separated the two germline ends. The CDR3 DNA reads TGTGCCAGCAGCTTGGGTGGTTCGACAGCCTACTACGAGCAGTACTTC. Encoded protein: CASSLGGSTAYYEQYF.

With respect to this clone: The conserved closing phenylalanine or tryptophan is absent in this CDR3, likely reflecting a read error. No DNA is shown, since the ends of the CDR3 on it are uncertain; the CDR3 is the one TCRdb lists. The V and J genes are TRBV21-1 and TRBJ2-7; the table's D gene call, TRBD2, was not cross checked with the DNA. TRBV21-1 is classified as a pseudogene. From its first to its last residue, the CDR3 has 13 amino acids. This chain's CDR3 is CASSEEIATRVRR.

The chain recombines TRBV27 with TRBJ1-5, with no clear D. The V gene lost 2 bases and the J gene lost 6 bases, with 5 bases spanning the gap. CDR1 is MNHEY and CDR2 is SMNVEV in the germline V gene (reference sequence). The CDR3 runs to 12 residues. The chain's CDR3 is CASSLRGQPQHF. The DNA of the CDR3 is TGTGCCAGCAGTTTAAGAGGTCAGCCCCAGCATTTT.